The entry below gives a single TCR beta chain sequence along with its context. The antigen is undetermined. TCRdb's copy holds only in-frame clones and misses some; the assay was immunoSEQ multiplex PCR. The sample lists about 2 million clones, approximately 94% occurring once. The data originate from a study of shared clonotypes between healthy human individuals. Study context: Donors, aged 18 to 49, were a couple of women and a few men. Findings and caveats of the study: Unshared clonotypes carried lower generation probabilities than those common to all four donors. What naive subsets generally showed was a larger estimated richness than memory subsets showed.

This CDR3 is 15 amino acids long. V was trimmed by 3 bases and J by 5 bases, leaving 14 bases between them. CDR1 and CDR2 (germline): MNHNS, SASEGT. CD45RO-negative, CCR7-positively selected cells formed the naive CD8 fraction, excluding terminally differentiated effector memory CD45RA+ cells. The source is a man in his late teens or twenties in good health. V is TRBV6-1 and J is TRBJ1-5; D is unresolved. Sequencing was done on a sample of naive CD8+ T cells sorted from blood. This CDR3 is CASSEGQEGDQPQHF. CDR3 nucleotide sequence: TGTGCCAGCAGTGAGGGTCAGGAGGGCGATCAGCCCCAGCATTTT.